This TCR beta chain originates from a study of T cells after yellow fever vaccination. TCRdb re-called the 5' RACE reads through MiXCR, storing one row per CDR3 protein. The sample has 300,000 to 400,000 distinct CDR3 sequences; roughly an eighth are singletons. This clonotype appeared many times. The clonotype originates from a man aged 18 to 35 who received the YFV17D yellow fever vaccine. The sequencing used CD4+ T cells sorted from PBMCs, collected 15 days after the yellow fever booster vaccination.

The CDR3 bases are TGCGCCAGCAGCCAACTGGGTTTGGATCCCAATGAGCAGTTCTTC. It codes for CASSQLGLDPNEQFF. This chain joins TRBV4-1 and TRBJ2-1; unclear D gene. Trimming removed 2 bases from V and 6 bases from J, with 14 bases in between. CDR1 is MGHRA, CDR2 YSYEKL, per germline. CDR3 length: 15 amino acids.